Detailed here is one TCR beta chain. The target antigen is unknown. V was pared by 1 base and J by 7 bases, with 4 bases of the junction left unmatched. This CDR3 has 15 residues. CDR1 and CDR2 (germline): MRHNA, SNTAGT. The data were obtained in a study of cytomegalovirus exposure and HLA in healthy donors. The wider study: From HLA-typed donors, an early data release held around 80 million unique TCRs.

Points from the study as a whole: In a later analysis, DRB1 alleles had the most associated TCRs; HLA-C alleles the fewest. A later analysis linked a missense variant in DCLRE1C to the trimming of TCR beta V and J genes. Under in vitro conditions, three CMV-associated chains were confirmed as specific for CMV antigens.

The PCR used 60 Vbeta and 13 Jbeta primers. TCRdb's table, derived via immunoSEQ multiplex PCR, lists solely in-frame clones and lacks some. The repertoire has tens of thousands of clones, around three quarters of them found once; the top ten carry 0.57%. Sequenced input: PBMCs. The source is a man aged 25 to 40 in good health and CMV-seronegative. The chain uses TRBV6-4 and TRBJ2-1; 10 positions agree with TRBD2. CDR3 coding DNA: TGTGCCAGCAGTGACTTCGGGACTAGCGAGAATGAGCAGTTCTTC. It is translated as CASSDFGTSENEQFF.